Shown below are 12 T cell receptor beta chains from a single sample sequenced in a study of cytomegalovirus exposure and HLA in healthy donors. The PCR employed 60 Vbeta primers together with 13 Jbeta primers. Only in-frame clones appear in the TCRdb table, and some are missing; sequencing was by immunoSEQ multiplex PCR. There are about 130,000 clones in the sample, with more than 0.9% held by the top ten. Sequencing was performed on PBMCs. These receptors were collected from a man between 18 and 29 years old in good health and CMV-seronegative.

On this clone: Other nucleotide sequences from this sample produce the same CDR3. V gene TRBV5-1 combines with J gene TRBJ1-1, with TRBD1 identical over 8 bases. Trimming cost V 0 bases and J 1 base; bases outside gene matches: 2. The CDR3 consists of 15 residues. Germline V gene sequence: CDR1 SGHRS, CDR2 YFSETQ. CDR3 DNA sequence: TGCGCCAGCAGCTTGGCAGGACAGGGGAACACTGAAGCTTTCTTT. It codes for CASSLAGQGNTEAFF.

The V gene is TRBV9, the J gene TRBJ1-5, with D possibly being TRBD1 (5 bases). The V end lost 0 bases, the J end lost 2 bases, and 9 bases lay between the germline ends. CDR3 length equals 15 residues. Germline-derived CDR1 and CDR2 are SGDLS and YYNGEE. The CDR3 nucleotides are TGTGCCAGCAGCGTAGGGGGGGTCGGCAATCAGCCCCAGCATTTT. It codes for CASSVGGVGNQPQHF.

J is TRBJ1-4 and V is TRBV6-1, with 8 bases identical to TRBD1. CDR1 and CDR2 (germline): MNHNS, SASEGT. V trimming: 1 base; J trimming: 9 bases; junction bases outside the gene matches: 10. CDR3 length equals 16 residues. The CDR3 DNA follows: TGTGCCAGCAGTGAAGGTTTAACAGGGGGATATCAAAAACTGTTTTTT. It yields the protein CASSEGLTGGYQKLFF.

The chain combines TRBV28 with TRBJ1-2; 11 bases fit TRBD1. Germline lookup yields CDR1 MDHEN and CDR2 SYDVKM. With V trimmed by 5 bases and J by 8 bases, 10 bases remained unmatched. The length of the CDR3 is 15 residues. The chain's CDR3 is CASSPSGQGALGYTF. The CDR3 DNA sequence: TGTGCCAGCAGTCCGTCCGGACAGGGGGCTTTAGGCTACACCTTC.

The CDR3 sequence: CASSEPRSGNTIYF. The DNA of the CDR3 is TGTGCCAGCAGTGAACCGCGCTCTGGAAACACCATATATTTT. This rearrangement joins TRBV2 to TRBJ1-3; no firm D call. The germline V gene has CDR1 SNHLY and CDR2 FYNNEI. The V end lost 2 bases, the J end lost 0 bases, and 5 bases lay between the germline ends. The CDR3 has 14 amino acids.

DNA for the CDR3: TGTGCCAGCAGTGAATATAGGGGGGAGGGGGCTGAAGCTTTCTTT. Amino acids: CASSEYRGEGAEAFF. The J gene is TRBJ1-1, the V gene TRBV2; TRBD1 might be the D (6 bases). There are 15 residues in the CDR3. From germline, CDR1 is SNHLY and CDR2 FYNNEI. Trimming removed 2 bases at V and 6 bases at J, with 16 bases between.

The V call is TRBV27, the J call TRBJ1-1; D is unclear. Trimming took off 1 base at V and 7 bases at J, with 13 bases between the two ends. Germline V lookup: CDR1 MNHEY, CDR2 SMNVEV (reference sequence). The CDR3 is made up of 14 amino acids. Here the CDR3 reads CASSLLRGEDEAFF. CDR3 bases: TGTGCCAGCAGTTTATTACGCGGAGAGGATGAAGCTTTCTTT.

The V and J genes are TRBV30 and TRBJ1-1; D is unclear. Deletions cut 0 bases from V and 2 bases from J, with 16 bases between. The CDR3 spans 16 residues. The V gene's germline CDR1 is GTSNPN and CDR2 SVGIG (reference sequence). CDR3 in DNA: TGTGCCTGGAGTGTATGGGGAGGTCCGGTCAACACTGAAGCTTTCTTT. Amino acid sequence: CAWSVWGGPVNTEAFF.

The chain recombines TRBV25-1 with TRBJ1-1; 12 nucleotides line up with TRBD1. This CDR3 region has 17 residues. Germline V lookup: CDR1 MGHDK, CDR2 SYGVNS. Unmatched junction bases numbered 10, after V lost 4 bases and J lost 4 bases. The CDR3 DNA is TGTGCCAGCAGTGGGCTAGGGGACAGGGGGCAGGCCACTGAAGCTTTCTTT. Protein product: CASSGLGDRGQATEAFF.

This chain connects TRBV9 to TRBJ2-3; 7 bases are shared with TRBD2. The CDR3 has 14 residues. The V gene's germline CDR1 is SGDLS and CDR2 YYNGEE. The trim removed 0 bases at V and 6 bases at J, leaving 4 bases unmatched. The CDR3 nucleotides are TGTGCCAGCAGCGTAGCATGGGGAGGGGATACGCAGTATTTT. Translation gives CASSVAWGGDTQYF.

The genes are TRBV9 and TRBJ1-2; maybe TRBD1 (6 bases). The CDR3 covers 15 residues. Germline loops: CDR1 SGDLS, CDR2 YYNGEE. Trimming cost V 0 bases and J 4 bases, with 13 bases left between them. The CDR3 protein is CASSVDSRGAYGYTF. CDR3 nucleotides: TGTGCCAGCAGCGTAGATTCCAGGGGCGCCTATGGCTACACCTTC.

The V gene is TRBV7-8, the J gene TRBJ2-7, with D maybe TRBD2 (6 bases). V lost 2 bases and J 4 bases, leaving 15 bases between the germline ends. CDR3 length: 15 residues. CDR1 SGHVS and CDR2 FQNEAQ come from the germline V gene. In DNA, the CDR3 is TGTGCCAGCAGCTTATATGGCGGGAAGGATTACGAGCAGTACTTC. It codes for CASSLYGGKDYEQYF.